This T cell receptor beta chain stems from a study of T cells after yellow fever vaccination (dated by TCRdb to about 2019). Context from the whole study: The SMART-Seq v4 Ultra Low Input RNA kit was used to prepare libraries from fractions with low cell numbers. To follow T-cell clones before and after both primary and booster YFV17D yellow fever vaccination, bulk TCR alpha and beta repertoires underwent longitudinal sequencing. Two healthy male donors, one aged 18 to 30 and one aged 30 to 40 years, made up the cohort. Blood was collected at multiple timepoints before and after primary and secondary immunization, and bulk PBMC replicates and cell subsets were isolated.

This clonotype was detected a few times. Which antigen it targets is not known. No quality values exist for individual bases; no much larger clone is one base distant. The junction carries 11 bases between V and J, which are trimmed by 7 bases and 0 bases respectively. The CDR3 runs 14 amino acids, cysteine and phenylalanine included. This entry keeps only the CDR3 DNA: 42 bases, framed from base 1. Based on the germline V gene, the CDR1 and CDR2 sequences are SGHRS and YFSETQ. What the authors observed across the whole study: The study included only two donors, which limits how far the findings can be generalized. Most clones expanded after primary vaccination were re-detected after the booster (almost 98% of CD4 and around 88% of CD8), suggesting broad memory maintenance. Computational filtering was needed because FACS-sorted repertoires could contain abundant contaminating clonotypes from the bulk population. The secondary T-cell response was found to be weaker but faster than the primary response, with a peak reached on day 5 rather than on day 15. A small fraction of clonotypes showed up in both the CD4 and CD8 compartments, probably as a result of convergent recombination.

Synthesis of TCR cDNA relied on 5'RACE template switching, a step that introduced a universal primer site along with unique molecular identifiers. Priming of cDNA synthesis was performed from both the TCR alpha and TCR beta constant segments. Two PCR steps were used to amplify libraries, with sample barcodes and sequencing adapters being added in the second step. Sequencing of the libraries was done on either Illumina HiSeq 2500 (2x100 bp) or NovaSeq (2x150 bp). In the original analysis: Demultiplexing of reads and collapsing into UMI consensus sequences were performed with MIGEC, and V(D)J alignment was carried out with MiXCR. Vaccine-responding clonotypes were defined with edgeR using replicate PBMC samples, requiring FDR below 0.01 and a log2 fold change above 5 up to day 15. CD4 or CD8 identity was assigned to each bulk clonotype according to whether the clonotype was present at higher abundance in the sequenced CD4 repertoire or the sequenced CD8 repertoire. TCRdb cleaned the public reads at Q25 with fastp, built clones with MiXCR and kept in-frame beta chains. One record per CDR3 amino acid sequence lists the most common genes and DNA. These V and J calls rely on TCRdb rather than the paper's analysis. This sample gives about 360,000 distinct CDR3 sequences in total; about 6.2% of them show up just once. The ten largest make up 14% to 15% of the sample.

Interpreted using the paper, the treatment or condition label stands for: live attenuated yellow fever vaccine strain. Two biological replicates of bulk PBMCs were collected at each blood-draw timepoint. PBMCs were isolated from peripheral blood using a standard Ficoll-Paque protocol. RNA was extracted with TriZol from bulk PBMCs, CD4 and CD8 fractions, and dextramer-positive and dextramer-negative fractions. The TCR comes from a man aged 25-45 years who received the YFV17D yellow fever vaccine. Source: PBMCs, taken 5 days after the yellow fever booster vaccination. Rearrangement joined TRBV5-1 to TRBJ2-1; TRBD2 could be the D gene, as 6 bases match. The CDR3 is CASQRESSYNEQFF. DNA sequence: TGCGCCAGCCAACGGGAGAGCTCCTACAATGAGCAGTTCTTC. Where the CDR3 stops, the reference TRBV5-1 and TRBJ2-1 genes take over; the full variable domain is KAGVTQTPRYLIKTRGQQVTLSCSPISGHRSVSWYQQTPGQGLQFLFEYFSETQRNKGNFPGRFSGRQFSNSRSEMNVSTLELGDSALYLCASQRESSYNEQFFGPGTRLTVL.